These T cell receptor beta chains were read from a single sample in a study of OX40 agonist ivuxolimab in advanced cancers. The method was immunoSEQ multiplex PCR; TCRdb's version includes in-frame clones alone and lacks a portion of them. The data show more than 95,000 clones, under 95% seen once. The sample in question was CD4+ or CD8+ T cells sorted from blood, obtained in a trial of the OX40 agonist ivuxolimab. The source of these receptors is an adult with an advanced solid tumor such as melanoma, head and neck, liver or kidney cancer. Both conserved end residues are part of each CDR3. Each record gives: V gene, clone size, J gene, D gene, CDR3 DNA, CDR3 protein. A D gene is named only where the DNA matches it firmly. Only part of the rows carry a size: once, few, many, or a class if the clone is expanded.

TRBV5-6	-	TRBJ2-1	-	TGTGCCAGCAGCTTGGCCAACTTGCGGGATGGCGAGCAGTTCTTC	CASSLANLRDGEQFF
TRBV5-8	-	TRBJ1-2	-	TGTGCCAGCAGCTTCCGAGGGATTAACTATGGCTACACCTTC	CASSFRGINYGYTF
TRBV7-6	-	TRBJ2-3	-	TGTGCCAGCAGCTTAGGGGGGTGGGGCACAGATACGCAGTATTTT	CASSLGGWGTDTQYF
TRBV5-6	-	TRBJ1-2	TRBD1	TGTGCCAGCATCACATGGACAGGGAACAACTATGGCTACACCTTC	CASITWTGNNYGYTF
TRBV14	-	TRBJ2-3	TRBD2	TGTGCCAGCCATACTAGCGGGACAGATACGCAGTATTTT	CASHTSGTDTQYF
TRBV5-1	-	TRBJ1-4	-	TGCGCCAGCAGGCTCACGGCAGGGGATGAAAAACTGTTTTTT	CASRLTAGDEKLFF
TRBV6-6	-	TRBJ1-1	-	TGTGCCAGCAGTTACCAAAGCGGGCCGAACACTGAAGCTTTCTTT	CASSYQSGPNTEAFF
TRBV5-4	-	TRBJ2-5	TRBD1	TGTGCCAGCAGCTTTATTACAGGGGACCAAGAGACCCAGTACTTC	CASSFITGDQETQYF
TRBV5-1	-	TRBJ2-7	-	TGCGCCAGCAGCTTCGGACAGACCTACGAGCAGTACTTC	CASSFGQTYEQYF
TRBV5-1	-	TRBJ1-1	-	TGCGCCAGCAGCTTGGCCCCTTTAATGAACACTGAAGCTTTCTTT	CASSLAPLMNTEAFF
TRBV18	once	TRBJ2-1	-	TGTGCCAGCTCCCCAGGGCGGGGACAGTCTAGCGGCCACCCCTCCTACAATGAGCAGTTCTTC	CASSPGRGQSSGHPSYNEQFF
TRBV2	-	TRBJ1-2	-	TGTGCCAGCAGTGAACCCCAGGGCCAACTACACAGGGTGAGGGACTATGGCTACACCTTC	CASSEPQGQLHRVRDYGYTF
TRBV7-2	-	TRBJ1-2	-	TGTGCCAGCAGCCCTAGGACCCTAAGAAACTATGGCTACACCTTC	CASSPRTLRNYGYTF
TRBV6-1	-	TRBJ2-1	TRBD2	TGTGCCAGCAGTACTCGACTAGCCACTGAGCAGTTCTTC	CASSTRLATEQFF
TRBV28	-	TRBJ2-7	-	TGTGCCAGCAACTCGGAGGGCCCCTACGAGCAGTACTTC	CASNSEGPYEQYF
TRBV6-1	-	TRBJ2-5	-	TGTGCCAGCAGGGACAGTGGGCCAGAGACCCAGTACTTC	CASRDSGPETQYF
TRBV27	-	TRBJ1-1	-	TGTGCCAGCAGAAGGATCTCGGGTGAGAGGACTGAAGCTTTCTTT	CASRRISGERTEAFF
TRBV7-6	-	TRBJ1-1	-	TGTGCCAGCAGCCCACAGGGTGATACTGAAGCTTTCTTT	CASSPQGDTEAFF
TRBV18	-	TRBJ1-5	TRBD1	TGTGCCAGCTCACCCCCCGGGACAGGGGATCAGCCCCAGCATTTT	CASSPPGTGDQPQHF
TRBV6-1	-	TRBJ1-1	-	TGTGCCAGCAGCCACGGGACACAAGCTTTCTTT	CASSHGTQAFF
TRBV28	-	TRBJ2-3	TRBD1	TGTGCCAGCAGTTTAAGGTCAGGGGGTCAAGATACGCAGTATTTT	CASSLRSGGQDTQYF
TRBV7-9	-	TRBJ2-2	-	TGTGCCAGCAGCTCCCCACTTACTGGGCTGAACATAGGGGAGCTGTTTTTT	CASSSPLTGLNIGELFF
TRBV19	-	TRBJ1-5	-	TGTGCCAGTAGTATAGCGACAGGTGGCATTGGCAATCAGCCCCAGCATTTT	CASSIATGGIGNQPQHF
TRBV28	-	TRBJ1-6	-	TGTGCCAGCAGCCCGACCAGAGTTAGGTCCTATAATTCACCCCTCCACTTT	CASSPTRVRSYNSPLHF
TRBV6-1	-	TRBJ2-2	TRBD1	TGTGCCAGCAGCCAGACAGGGAGAGCAACCGGGGAGCTGTTTTTT	CASSQTGRATGELFF
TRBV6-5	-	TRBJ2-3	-	TGTGCCAGCAGTTACTCGACAGGTACAGATACGCAGTATTTT	CASSYSTGTDTQYF
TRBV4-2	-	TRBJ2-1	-	TGTGCCAGCAGCCAAGCCAATGAGCAGTTCTTC	CASSQANEQFF
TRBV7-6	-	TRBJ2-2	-	TGTGCCAGCAGCTTAGTTAGACAGAGGAACACCGGGGAGCTGTTTTTT	CASSLVRQRNTGELFF
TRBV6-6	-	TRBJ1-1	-	TGTGCCAGCAGTTACTCCGGGGGGGAGTCCACTGAAGCTTTCTTT	CASSYSGGESTEAFF
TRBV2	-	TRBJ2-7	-	TGTGCCGGTTCCTTGAGCTCCTACGAGCAGTACTTC	CAGSLSSYEQYF
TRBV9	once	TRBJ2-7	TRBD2	TGTGCCAGCAGCGTAGGTGGGACTAGCTCCTACGAGCAGTACTTC	CASSVGGTSSYEQYF
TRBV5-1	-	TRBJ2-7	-	TGCGCCAGCAGCTTGGGGACGCCCTCCTACGAGCAGTACTTC	CASSLGTPSYEQYF
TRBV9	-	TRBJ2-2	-	TGTGCCAGCAGCGCCGGACAGATCAACACCGGGGAGCTGTTTTTT	CASSAGQINTGELFF
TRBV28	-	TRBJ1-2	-	TGTGCCAGCAGGTTAATCACAGCTAACTATGGCTACACCTTC	CASRLITANYGYTF
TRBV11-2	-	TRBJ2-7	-	TGTGCCAGCAGCCCCTCAGGTTACGAGCAGTACTTC	CASSPSGYEQYF
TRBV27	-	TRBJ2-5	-	TGTGCCAGCAGTTTATCCCAGGGCTATGAGTACCAAGAGACCCAGTACTTC	CASSLSQGYEYQETQYF
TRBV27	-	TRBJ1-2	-	TGTGCCAGCAGCTTCGAGGGTCGCATTGGCTACACCTTC	CASSFEGRIGYTF
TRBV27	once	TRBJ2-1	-	TGTGCCAGCAGTACGGACTATATAGGCGTGTTCTTC	CASSTDYIGVFF
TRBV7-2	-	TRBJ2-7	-	TGTGCCAGCAGCCCCGGGACTCCCCTCGACGAGCAGTACTTC	CASSPGTPLDEQYF
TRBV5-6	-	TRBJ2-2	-	TGTGCCAGCAGCGAAGAGTTCGCGAACACCGGGGAGCTGTTTTTT	CASSEEFANTGELFF
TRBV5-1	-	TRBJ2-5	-	TGCGCCAGCAGCTTGTATGAGACCCAGTACTTC	CASSLYETQYF
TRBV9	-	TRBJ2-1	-	TGTGCCAGCAGCGTAGCGGCTAGTTTTGAGCAGTTCTTC	CASSVAASFEQFF
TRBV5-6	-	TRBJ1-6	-	TGTGCCAGCACCTCATTACCCGGGCAGGGTCGTAATTCACCCCTCCACTTT	CASTSLPGQGRNSPLHF
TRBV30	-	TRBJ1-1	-	TGTGCCTGGGGGTCTGGGCCAGGCACTGAAGCTTTCTTT	CAWGSGPGTEAFF
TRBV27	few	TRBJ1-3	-	TGTGCCAGCCGCGCATCCGGAAACACCATATATTTT	CASRASGNTIYF
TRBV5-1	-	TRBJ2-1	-	TGCGCCAGCAGCTCCCCCCCCGGGGGGCTTCACAATGAGCAGTTCTTC	CASSSPPGGLHNEQFF